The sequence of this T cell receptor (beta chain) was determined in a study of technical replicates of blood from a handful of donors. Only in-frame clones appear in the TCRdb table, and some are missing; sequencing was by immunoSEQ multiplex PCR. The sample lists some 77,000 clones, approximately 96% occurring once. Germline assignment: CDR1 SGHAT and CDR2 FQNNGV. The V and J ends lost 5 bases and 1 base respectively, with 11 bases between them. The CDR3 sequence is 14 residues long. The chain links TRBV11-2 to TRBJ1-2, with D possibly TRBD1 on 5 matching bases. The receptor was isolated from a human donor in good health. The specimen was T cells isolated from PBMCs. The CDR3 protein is CASSLRQINYGYTF. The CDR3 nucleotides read TGTGCCAGCAGCCTTCGACAGATTAACTATGGCTACACCTTC.